The subject of this entry is one T cell receptor beta chain. This record comes from a study of T cells in Graves' hyperthyroidism and ophthalmopathy. On the study more broadly: Peripheral blood was collected at initial diagnosis, before any treatment.

Amplification yielded TCR beta CDR3 regions, with RNA transcripts as the source. HTBI primers were the set used in a first-round RT-PCR of the TCR CDR3. MiXCR, run by TCRdb on the multiplex PCR reads, gives a single entry per CDR3 protein. The sample shows some 700,000 distinct CDR3 sequences, 15% to 20% of them seen only once. The V end was cut by 9 bases, the J end by 2 bases, with 17 bases between. Germline-derived CDR1 and CDR2 are MNHNS and SASEGT. The CDR3 length is 14 residues. Hyperthyroidism was newly diagnosed in patients aged 18 to 65 (duration under 2 months). The TCR was taken from a middle-aged man with Graves' hyperthyroidism. V and J are TRBV6-1 and TRBJ2-7; D gene uncertain. Material for sequencing was blood. Here the CDR3 reads CASQTSGHTYEQYF. Here the CDR3 DNA reads TGTGCCAGTCAAACCTCTGGCCATACCTACGAGCAGTACTTC.